These 9 T cell receptor beta chains were all obtained from the same sample, sequenced in a study of cytomegalovirus exposure and HLA in healthy donors. Produced via immunoSEQ multiplex PCR; TCRdb's table is partial and in-frame only. This sample carries some 61,000 clones, about 97% of them seen once, and the ten largest clones take around 1.5%. Sequences were obtained from PBMCs. These receptor sequences come from a woman in her late teens or twenties in good health and CMV-seropositive.

The chain recombines TRBV19 with TRBJ2-7; D is unclear. The CDR3 spans 13 residues. Trimming took 1 base from V and 1 from J, leaving 5 bases between them. The germline gives CDR1 LNHDA, CDR2 SQIVND (reference sequence). For the CDR3, the DNA is TGTGCCAGTAGTATAGCCGTTTCCTACGAGCAGTACTTC. Encoded protein: CASSIAVSYEQYF.

This sequence joins TRBV10-1 and TRBJ1-1; maybe TRBD1 (6 bases). Deletions cut 3 bases from V and 6 bases from J, with 14 bases between. The CDR3 totals 14 residues. Germline V gene sequence: CDR1 WNHNN, CDR2 SYGVQD (reference sequence). CDR3 region: CASSEGPGVPEAFF. The CDR3 DNA follows: TGCGCCAGCAGTGAAGGGCCAGGGGTTCCTGAAGCTTTCTTT.

This clone was counted only a few times. The chain recombines TRBV27 with TRBJ2-3, with unresolved D. CDR1 MNHEY and CDR2 SMNVEV come from the germline V gene (reference sequence). The CDR3 runs 15 residues. V was clipped by 4 bases and J by 2 bases, with 13 bases between them. The CDR3 bases are TGTGCCAGCAGTTCCTCCACTTCTAACACAGATACGCAGTATTTT. Translating gives CASSSSTSNTDTQYF.

V gene TRBV18 combines with J gene TRBJ1-2, with TRBD1 identical over 8 bases. The CDR3 is 14 residues long. Germline-derived CDR1 and CDR2 are KGHSH and LQKENI. The V gene end was trimmed by 6 bases and the J gene end by 2 bases; junction bases not matched to a gene: 5. The CDR3 loop is CASSTTGDNYGYTF. The CDR3 DNA follows: TGTGCCAGCTCGACGACAGGGGACAACTATGGCTACACCTTC.

The V call is TRBV10-3, the J call TRBJ1-4; D is possibly TRBD1 (6 bases). Trimming took off 7 bases at V and 4 bases at J, with 10 bases between the two ends. The CDR3 totals 13 residues. Germline V gene data show CDR1 as ENHRY and CDR2 as SYGVKD. The CDR3 DNA follows: TGTGCCATCAAGGACAGTCGTAATGAAAAACTGTTTTTT. Translation: CAIKDSRNEKLFF.

This chain connects TRBV28 to TRBJ1-2, with 8 bases lining up with TRBD1. This CDR3 comprises 12 residues. Germline V gene data show CDR1 as MDHEN and CDR2 as SYDVKM. Trimming cost V 6 bases and J 8 bases; bases outside gene matches: 5. CDR3 loop: CASRRTGRGYTF. CDR3 in DNA: TGTGCCAGCAGGCGGACAGGGCGAGGCTACACCTTC.

V usage is TRBV7-3 and J usage is TRBJ2-1; 7 nucleotides match TRBD2. Trimming at V came to 4 bases and at J to 8 bases, leaving 5 bases not matched to a gene. The germline V gene has CDR1 SGHTA and CDR2 FQGTGA. The CDR3 is 13 residues long. The CDR3: CASSSLARDEQFF. CDR3 nucleotides: TGTGCCAGCAGCTCACTAGCGAGGGATGAGCAGTTCTTC.

V gene TRBV7-9 combines with J gene TRBJ1-3, with D unclear. With 8 bases removed from V and 4 bases from J, the gap between germline ends came to 9 bases. This CDR3 comprises 12 residues. CDR1 is SEHNR and CDR2 is FQNEAQ in the germline V gene (reference sequence). The CDR3: CASEDSGNTIYF. DNA of the CDR3: TGTGCCAGCGAAGACTCCGGAAACACCATATATTTT.

The CDR3 nucleotides are TGTGCCAGCTCGCCAGATTCCGGGACAGGGAGCAAAAAACTGTTTTTT. Amino acid sequence: CASSPDSGTGSKKLFF. This rearrangement joins TRBV18 to TRBJ1-4; TRBD1 agrees at 9 bases. V shed 6 bases and J 9 bases; nucleotides not matched to a gene: 14. This CDR3 contains 16 residues. Germline loops: CDR1 KGHSH, CDR2 LQKENI.